This passage covers 30 T cell receptor beta chains from one sample sequenced in a study of blood T cell repertoires in COVID-19. Repertoires were generated with immunoSEQ multiplex PCR, while TCRdb's copy carries only in-frame clones and drops some. The sample includes 80,000 to 100,000 clones, around 80% of them seen just once. The sample was peripheral blood. The origin of the receptors is a middle-aged man who had recovered from COVID-19.

J is TRBJ2-1 and V is TRBV5-5; 7 positions agree with TRBD2. CDR1 and CDR2 (germline): SGHKS, YYEKEE (reference sequence). This CDR3 has 15 amino acids. With V trimmed by 5 bases and J by 6 bases, 11 bases remained unmatched. CDR3 region: CASSSRTGTINEQFF. In DNA form, the CDR3 reads TGTGCCAGCAGTTCGAGAACCGGGACTATCAATGAGCAGTTCTTC.

V and J are TRBV19 and TRBJ1-1; D ambiguous. The germline V gene encodes CDR1 LNHDA and CDR2 SQIVND (reference sequence). This CDR3 contains 14 residues. The V and J ends lost 7 bases and 4 bases respectively, with 16 bases between them. Here the CDR3 DNA reads TGTGCCAGTATCTCCAGACGGGAGAGCACTGAAGCTTTCTTT. This translates into CASISRRESTEAFF. The full variable domain, in which reference TRBV19 and TRBJ1-1 provide the parts outside the CDR3, is DGGITQSPKYLFRKEGQNVTLSCEQNLNHDAMYWYRQDPGQGLRLIYYSQIVNDFQKGDIAEGYSVSREKKESFPLTVTSAQKNPTAFYLCASISRRESTEAFFGQGTRLTVV.

The chain employs TRBV7-2 and TRBJ1-4; 7 nucleotides align to TRBD1. V gave up 5 bases and J gave up 6 bases; unmatched junction bases: 6. CDR1 SGHTA and CDR2 FQGNSA come from the germline V gene. This CDR3 comprises 14 residues. DNA for the CDR3: TGTGCCAGCAGCGGCGACAGGGCTTATGAAAAACTGTTTTTT. Translating it yields CASSGDRAYEKLFF.

This clone showed up just a few times. The genes are TRBV4-1 and TRBJ2-2, with 11 nucleotides matching TRBD2. The CDR3 loop spans 17 amino acids. Trimming cost V 11 bases and J 0 bases; bases outside gene matches: 11. The V gene's germline CDR1 is MGHRA and CDR2 YSYEKL. As DNA, the CDR3 is TGCGCCTCCTCGGTCCTAGCGGGGGGTGCGAACACCGGGGAGCTGTTTTTT. Its protein is CASSVLAGGANTGELFF.

V gene TRBV19 combines with J gene TRBJ1-2, with D uncertain. The CDR3 is 13 amino acids. The germline gives CDR1 LNHDA, CDR2 SQIVND (reference sequence). Trimming cost V 6 bases and J 1 base, with 9 bases left between them. The CDR3 DNA sequence: TGTGCCAGTAGCACACAGAGTAACTATGGCTACACCTTC. Translation gives CASSTQSNYGYTF.

The CDR3 loop reads CASSTSGTALHTGELFF. CDR3 DNA sequence: TGTGCCAGCAGCACCTCCGGGACAGCGTTGCACACCGGGGAGCTGTTTTTT. This chain joins TRBV3-1 (or the pseudogene TRBV3-2) and TRBJ2-2; 7 bases agree with TRBD1. The CDR3 is 17 amino acids. The trim removed 5 bases at V and 3 bases at J, leaving 12 bases unmatched. Germline V gene data show CDR1 as LGHDT and CDR2 as YNNKEL (reference sequence).

The V and J genes are TRBV25-1 and TRBJ1-3; D is unresolved. The CDR3 loop spans 14 amino acids. V was shortened by 6 bases and J by 5 bases, with 14 bases between the two germline ends. From germline, CDR1 is MGHDK and CDR2 SYGVNS. The chain's CDR3 is CASSPRGVRNTIYF. CDR3 DNA sequence: TGTGCCAGCAGCCCTCGGGGAGTACGAAACACCATATATTTT.

V gene TRBV27 combines with J gene TRBJ1-5; D is perhaps TRBD1 (5 bases). Trimming cost V 8 bases and J 7 bases, with 21 bases left between them. CDR1 and CDR2 from the germline V gene are MNHEY and SMNVEV (reference sequence). This CDR3 has 15 residues. Written as DNA, the CDR3 is TGTGCCAGCCGACCCTGGGGCGAAGTAGACCAGCCCCAGCATTTT. Protein product: CASRPWGEVDQPQHF.

The V and J genes are TRBV7-6 and TRBJ2-2; D is perhaps TRBD1 (6 bases). The CDR3 is 14 residues long. The V end lost 4 bases, the J end lost 1 base, and 7 bases lay between the germline ends. Per the germline V gene, CDR1 is SGHVS and CDR2 is FNYEAQ. CDR3 sequence (DNA): TGTGCCAGCAGCTGGGGACAGAACACCGGGGAGCTGTTTTTT. Translating it yields CASSWGQNTGELFF.

V is TRBV24-1 and J is TRBJ2-5, with TRBD2 matching over 10 bases. The CDR3 has 13 residues. Germline CDR1 is KGHDR and CDR2 is SFDVKD. V dropped 4 bases and J dropped 7; count of bases not matched to a gene: 2. CDR3 in amino acids: CATSDQREGTQYF. The CDR3 bases are TGTGCCACCAGTGACCAGCGGGAGGGGACCCAGTACTTC.

This clone was detected only once. The CDR3 sequence is CATRPGQNEKLFF. The DNA for the CDR3 is TGTGCCACCAGACCGGGACAGAATGAAAAACTGTTTTTT. The chain carries TRBV15 and TRBJ1-4, with 7 bases that match TRBD1. Per germline, CDR1 LNHNV and CDR2 YYDKDF (reference sequence). The CDR3 runs to 13 residues. The J segment lost 5 bases and the V segment lost 6 bases, leaving 3 bases of the junction unmatched.

The V gene is TRBV10-2, the J gene TRBJ2-1, with 11 bases lining up with TRBD2. Germline-derived CDR1 and CDR2 are WSHSY and SAAADI. J gave up 8 bases and V 10 bases, and 10 bases lay outside the gene matches. This CDR3 spans 14 amino acids. The DNA for the CDR3 is TGCGCCACCCAAACTAGCGGGAGCGCCGATGAGCAGTTCTTC. As protein: CATQTSGSADEQFF.

The chain couples TRBV7-2 to TRBJ2-5; 8 bases fit TRBD1. Trimming took 2 bases from V and 4 from J; bases not matched to a gene: 6. The CDR3 contains 15 residues. Germline lookup yields CDR1 SGHTA and CDR2 FQGNSA. Here the CDR3 DNA reads TGTGCCAGCAGCTTAAGCCAGGGGGCCGGAGAGACCCAGTACTTC. It yields the protein CASSLSQGAGETQYF.

The chain is built from TRBV2 and TRBJ1-4; 7 bases fit TRBD1. J was trimmed by 8 bases and V by 5 bases; bases with no gene match: 8. In germline, CDR1 is SNHLY, CDR2 FYNNEI. CDR3 length equals 14 residues. CDR3 sequence reads: CASSRDSSWEKLFF. CDR3 nucleotide sequence: TGTGCCAGCAGTCGGGACAGCTCATGGGAAAAACTGTTTTTT.

The CDR3 protein is CASSSWGAVLGETQYF. CDR3 coding DNA: TGTGCCAGCAGCTCATGGGGAGCGGTTCTCGGGGAGACCCAGTACTTC. The chain has TRBV7-2 and TRBJ2-5; possible D gene TRBD2, 5 bases. The CDR3 runs 16 residues. The V gene lost 4 bases and the J gene lost 5 bases, with 20 bases spanning the gap. Germline V gene lookup returns CDR1 SGHTA and CDR2 FQGNSA.

This clone was observed once. J is TRBJ2-2 and V is TRBV6-2 or TRBV6-3; 13 bases are shared with TRBD2. Germline V gene lookup returns CDR1 MNHEY and CDR2 SVGEGT. Trimming cost V 0 bases and J 5 bases; bases outside gene matches: 15. CDR3 length: 21 amino acids. The CDR3 sequence is CASSYSSPLAGGPMGTGELFF. The CDR3 bases are TGTGCCAGCAGTTACTCGTCCCCACTAGCGGGAGGGCCTATGGGTACCGGGGAGCTGTTTTTT.

J is TRBJ1-4 and V is TRBV7-9; TRBD1 matches at 7 bases. Germline CDR1 is SEHNR and CDR2 is FQNEAQ (reference sequence). After removal of 5 bases from V and 2 bases from J, the junction contained 8 bases not matched to a gene. The CDR3 extends over 16 amino acids. CDR3 coding DNA: TGTGCCAGCAGCAACCGACAGGGTCTGACTAATGAAAAACTGTTTTTT. It specifies CASSNRQGLTNEKLFF.

V and J are TRBV19 and TRBJ1-6; 11 bases map to TRBD1. CDR1 is LNHDA and CDR2 is SQIVND in the germline V gene (reference sequence). The CDR3 loop spans 16 amino acids. V shed 5 bases, J shed 7 bases, and the junction held 7 bases outside the gene matches. The CDR3 loop reads CASSYWTGGDNSPLHF. DNA of the CDR3: TGTGCCAGTAGTTACTGGACAGGGGGCGACAATTCACCCCTCCACTTT.

This clone was observed a single time. In nucleotides, the CDR3 is TGTGCCGAACCCCACAGAGGGGGCTGTCAGCCCCAGCATTTT. This translates into CAEPHRGGCQPQHF. The genes are TRBV24-1 and TRBJ1-5; 7 positions agree with TRBD1. The germline V gene has CDR1 KGHDR and CDR2 SFDVKD. The CDR3 covers 14 residues. Trimming removed 12 bases from V and 6 bases from J; junction bases left unmatched: 13.

This sequence joins TRBV9 and TRBJ1-5; D may be TRBD1 (6 bases). Trimming stripped 0 bases from V and 5 bases from J, with 12 bases between. The CDR3 is made up of 15 amino acids. Germline values: CDR1 SGDLS, CDR2 YYNGEE. CDR3 loop: CASSVGSGEYQPQHF. Here the CDR3 DNA reads TGTGCCAGCAGCGTAGGTTCAGGGGAATATCAGCCCCAGCATTTT.

CDR3 in amino acids: CASSAGLLSGNTIYF. As DNA, the CDR3 is TGCGCCAGCAGCGCGGGACTCCTCTCTGGAAACACCATATATTTT. The chain recombines TRBV5-1 with TRBJ1-3, with D perhaps TRBD1 (5 bases). The germline V gene has CDR1 SGHRS and CDR2 YFSETQ. CDR3 length equals 15 residues. Deletions cut 4 bases from V and 0 bases from J, with 11 bases between.

The rearrangement uses TRBV5-1 and TRBJ2-5, with 15 bases lining up with TRBD2. Germline-derived CDR1 and CDR2 are SGHRS and YFSETQ. The CDR3 is 17 amino acids. The V and J ends lost 4 bases and 4 bases, in that order; junction bases with no gene match: 8. Written as DNA, the CDR3 is TGCGCCAGCAGCCCCGGGACTAGCGGGGGGCGGGGAGAGACCCAGTACTTC. Its protein is CASSPGTSGGRGETQYF. Drawing the rest from reference TRBV5-1 and TRBJ2-5, the complete variable domain is KAGVTQTPRYLIKTRGQQVTLSCSPISGHRSVSWYQQTPGQGLQFLFEYFSETQRNKGNFPGRFSGRQFSNSRSEMNVSTLELGDSALYLCASSPGTSGGRGETQYFGPGTRLLVL.

V and J are TRBV10-3 and TRBJ2-5, with D possibly TRBD1 on 6 matching bases. The V gene lost 3 bases and the J gene lost 5 bases, with 10 bases spanning the gap. Germline V gene sequence: CDR1 ENHRY, CDR2 SYGVKD. The CDR3 extends over 13 amino acids. CDR3 sequence reads: CAISEQGGETQYF. CDR3 bases: TGTGCCATCAGTGAACAGGGTGGGGAGACCCAGTACTTC.

With respect to this clone: At the DNA level, this CDR3 is encoded by other sequences in the same sample as well. CDR3 protein: CASSPSGGGTEAFF. Here the CDR3 DNA reads TGTGCCAGCAGTCCTTCAGGGGGTGGGACTGAAGCTTTCTTT. The chain couples TRBV28 to TRBJ1-1, with 7 positions matching TRBD1. In germline, CDR1 is MDHEN, CDR2 SYDVKM. The ends lost 5 bases at V and 5 bases at J; junction bases unmatched: 8. The CDR3 covers 14 residues.

This clone was recorded a few times. The rearrangement uses TRBV30 and TRBJ1-1; a possible D gene is TRBD1 (6 bases). V lost 0 bases and J 6 bases, leaving 11 bases between the germline ends. CDR3 length: 13 amino acids. Germline V lookup: CDR1 GTSNPN, CDR2 SVGIG (reference sequence). The CDR3 coding sequence is TGTGCCTGGAGTGTACATGAGGGGGCTGAAGCTTTCTTT. Protein: CAWSVHEGAEAFF.

The chain is built from TRBV5-6 and TRBJ2-1; 9 nucleotides line up with TRBD1. Germline CDR1 is SGHDT and CDR2 is YYEEEE. CDR3 size: 13 residues. V was pared by 0 bases and J by 8 bases, with 0 bases of the junction left unmatched. Here the CDR3 DNA reads TGTGCCAGCAGCTTGGGACAGGGGGATGAGCAGTTCTTC. This gives the protein CASSLGQGDEQFF. Looking up the rest from reference TRBV5-6 and TRBJ2-1 gives the full variable domain: DAGVTQSPTHLIKTRGQQVTLRCSPKSGHDTVSWYQQALGQGPQFIFQYYEEEERQRGNFPDRFSGHQFPNYSSELNVNALLLGDSALYLCASSLGQGDEQFFGPGTRLTVL.

The rearrangement joins TRBV5-1 to TRBJ2-7; 10 bases agree with TRBD1. This CDR3 comprises 15 residues. V shed 5 bases, J shed 0 bases, and the junction held 5 bases outside the gene matches. Germline assignment: CDR1 SGHRS and CDR2 YFSETQ. CDR3 sequence (DNA): TGCGCCAGCAGACTCGGACAGGGGGACTCCTACGAGCAGTACTTC. Translating it yields CASRLGQGDSYEQYF.

CDR3 bases: TGTGCCAGCAGTTTGCTAGCGCTCAATGAGCAGTTCTTC. Encoded protein: CASSLLALNEQFF. The chain employs TRBV12-3 or TRBV12-4 and TRBJ2-1, with D perhaps TRBD2 (6 bases). CDR3 length: 13 residues. Trimming left V 3 bases short and J 6 bases short, with 9 bases between.

The genes are TRBV7-9 and TRBJ1-6; D possibly corresponds to TRBD1 (5 bases). Between the trimmed V and J ends, which lost 1 base and 6 bases, there was a span of 10 bases. CDR3 size: 15 residues. The germline CDR1 and CDR2 sequences are SEHNR and FQNEAQ (reference sequence). As DNA, the CDR3 is TGTGCCAGCAGCTTAGGGGACTCTCGTAATTCACCCCTCCACTTT. Encoded protein: CASSLGDSRNSPLHF. Using reference TRBV7-9 and TRBJ1-6 for the parts outside the CDR3, the full variable domain is DTGVSQNPRHKITKRGQNVTFRCDPISEHNRLYWYRQTLGQGPEFLTYFQNEAQLEKSRLLSDRFSAERPKGSFSTLEIQRTEQGDSAMYLCASSLGDSRNSPLHFGNGTRLTVT.

This chain links TRBV25-1 with TRBJ2-5; 7 bases agree with TRBD1. CDR1 is MGHDK, CDR2 SYGVNS, per germline. The length of the CDR3 is 13 residues. Trimming at V came to 6 bases and at J to 4 bases, leaving 5 bases not matched to a gene. As DNA, the CDR3 is TGTGCCAGCAGCTTTACAGGGGCAGAGACCCAGTACTTC. This gives the protein CASSFTGAETQYF.